A selection of T cell receptor beta chains follows, all from one sample in a study of blood T cell repertoires in COVID-19. TCRdb's copy holds only in-frame clones and misses some; the assay was immunoSEQ multiplex PCR. This table holds some 39,000 clones, approximately 86% found once. Sample: peripheral blood. These receptors were taken from a man aged 35 to 55 with active COVID-19. Each CDR3 is given with its conserved first and last residue. Fields, in order: V gene, D gene, J gene, clone size, CDR3 DNA, CDR3 protein. D genes are given only for firm matches. Where a row states a size, it is once, few, many or the class of an expanded clone; other rows omit it.

v_gene: TRBV5-4
d_gene: TRBD1
j_gene: TRBJ1-1
abundance: NA
CDR3nt: TGTGCCAGCAGCCCACGGACAGGGGGAGGAACTGAAGCTTTCTTT
CDR3aa: CASSPRTGGGTEAFF

v_gene: TRBV14
d_gene: NA
j_gene: TRBJ1-3
abundance: NA
CDR3nt: TGTGCCAGCAGCCAAGCGCGACAGGCTGGAAACACCATATATTTT
CDR3aa: CASSQARQAGNTIYF

v_gene: TRBV5-1
d_gene: TRBD2
j_gene: TRBJ2-3
abundance: NA
CDR3nt: TGCGCCAGCAGCTTGCCGGGAGGAGATACGCAGTATTTT
CDR3aa: CASSLPGGDTQYF

v_gene: TRBV10-3
d_gene: NA
j_gene: TRBJ1-6
abundance: NA
CDR3nt: TGTGCCATCAGTGAGAGGAGCCTAGAGAATTCACCCCTCCACTTT
CDR3aa: CAISERSLENSPLHF

v_gene: TRBV10-3
d_gene: NA
j_gene: TRBJ2-1
abundance: NA
CDR3nt: TGTGCCATCAGTGAGAAGTTGGGTAAAGGGGGCAATGAGCAGTTCTTC
CDR3aa: CAISEKLGKGGNEQFF

v_gene: TRBV11-2
d_gene: NA
j_gene: TRBJ2-7
abundance: NA
CDR3nt: TGTGCCAGCAGCTTGGCGGGACAGATGAACGAGCAGTACTTC
CDR3aa: CASSLAGQMNEQYF

v_gene: TRBV19
d_gene: TRBD2
j_gene: TRBJ2-2
abundance: NA
CDR3nt: TGTGCCAGTAGCTCGGCAGTGGGCGGGAGGTACACCGGGGAGCTGTTTTTT
CDR3aa: CASSSAVGGRYTGELFF

v_gene: TRBV19
d_gene: NA
j_gene: TRBJ2-6
abundance: NA
CDR3nt: TGTGCCAGTAGCCCCCTTCCCCGCTCTGGGGCCAACGTCCTGACTTTC
CDR3aa: CASSPLPRSGANVLTF

v_gene: TRBV5-6
d_gene: TRBD1
j_gene: TRBJ2-5
abundance: NA
CDR3nt: TGTGCCAGCAGTTCACAGGGGGCGCGAGAGACCCAGTACTTC
CDR3aa: CASSSQGARETQYF

v_gene: TRBV9
d_gene: TRBD2
j_gene: TRBJ2-7
abundance: NA
CDR3nt: TGTGCCAGCAGCCACTACAGGGGACTAGCTTACGAGCAGTACTTC
CDR3aa: CASSHYRGLAYEQYF

v_gene: TRBV6-1
d_gene: TRBD2
j_gene: TRBJ2-1
abundance: NA
CDR3nt: TGTGCCAGCAGTGGGGAAGCTAGCGGGACGACCTGGGATGAGCAGTTCTTC
CDR3aa: CASSGEASGTTWDEQFF

v_gene: TRBV11-2
d_gene: TRBD2
j_gene: TRBJ2-1
abundance: NA
CDR3nt: TGTGCCAGCAGCTCCTTAGCGGGAGGGCCATCGGGCAATGAGCAGTTCTTC
CDR3aa: CASSSLAGGPSGNEQFF

v_gene: TRBV11-2
d_gene: TRBD1
j_gene: TRBJ2-7
abundance: NA
CDR3nt: TGTGCCAGCAGCGCGGGACAGGGGTACGAGCAGTACTTC
CDR3aa: CASSAGQGYEQYF

v_gene: TRBV2
d_gene: TRBD1
j_gene: TRBJ1-6
abundance: NA
CDR3nt: TGTGCCAGCAGGGGTGCCAGGGGGCAGAATTCACCCCTCCACTTT
CDR3aa: CASRGARGQNSPLHF

v_gene: TRBV12-3/TRBV12-4
d_gene: NA
j_gene: TRBJ1-2
abundance: NA
CDR3nt: TGTGCCAGCAGTTTCGAGAGGGGGAATGGCTACACCTTC
CDR3aa: CASSFERGNGYTF

v_gene: TRBV6-5
d_gene: TRBD2
j_gene: TRBJ2-5
abundance: NA
CDR3nt: TGTGCCGGCAGACCAGCGGGAGGGCCGGAGACCCAGTACTTC
CDR3aa: CAGRPAGGPETQYF

v_gene: TRBV2
d_gene: NA
j_gene: TRBJ2-1
abundance: NA
CDR3nt: TGTGCCAGCAGACGGTCTGAGAGCTCCTACAATGAGCAGTTCTTC
CDR3aa: CASRRSESSYNEQFF

v_gene: TRBV30
d_gene: NA
j_gene: TRBJ1-1
abundance: NA
CDR3nt: TGTGCCTGGAGGGGAGGGGTCGGGGACACTGAAGCTTTCTTT
CDR3aa: CAWRGGVGDTEAFF

v_gene: TRBV9
d_gene: TRBD2
j_gene: TRBJ2-1
abundance: NA
CDR3nt: TGTGCCAGCAGCTCGGAGTACATAGCGGGAGGTGGCAATGAGCAGTTCTTC
CDR3aa: CASSSEYIAGGGNEQFF

v_gene: TRBV5-1
d_gene: TRBD2
j_gene: TRBJ2-3
abundance: NA
CDR3nt: TGCGCCAGCAGCTTCGGGGGGTGGAAAGATACGCAGTATTTT
CDR3aa: CASSFGGWKDTQYF

v_gene: TRBV5-6
d_gene: NA
j_gene: TRBJ1-2
abundance: once
CDR3nt: TGTGCCAGCAGCTTGGCGGGGATCGGACTCAATGGCTACACCTTC
CDR3aa: CASSLAGIGLNGYTF

v_gene: TRBV5-6
d_gene: NA
j_gene: TRBJ2-7
abundance: NA
CDR3nt: TGTGCCAGCAGCTTGGAAGGGAGCCCCTACGAGCAGTACTTC
CDR3aa: CASSLEGSPYEQYF

v_gene: TRBV19
d_gene: NA
j_gene: TRBJ2-5
abundance: NA
CDR3nt: TGTGCCAGTAGTAGGAACAGGGAAGGGGAGACCCAGTACTTC
CDR3aa: CASSRNREGETQYF

v_gene: TRBV16
d_gene: NA
j_gene: TRBJ1-1
abundance: NA
CDR3nt: TGTGCCAGCAGCCAATTGGGGGGGGGCATGAACACTGAAGCTTTCTTT
CDR3aa: CASSQLGGGMNTEAFF

v_gene: TRBV4-1
d_gene: TRBD1
j_gene: TRBJ2-7
abundance: once
CDR3nt: TGCGCCAGCAGCCATCGGGACAGCCACTACGAGCAGTACTTC
CDR3aa: CASSHRDSHYEQYF

v_gene: TRBV5-8
d_gene: TRBD1
j_gene: TRBJ2-2
abundance: NA
CDR3nt: TGTGCCAGCAGCCCGGGACAGGGAATGGGTAGCACCGGGGAGCTGTTTTTT
CDR3aa: CASSPGQGMGSTGELFF

v_gene: TRBV27
d_gene: TRBD1
j_gene: TRBJ1-4
abundance: NA
CDR3nt: TGTGCCAGCAGTTTTATAGGGACAGGGGGCGAAAAACTGTTTTTT
CDR3aa: CASSFIGTGGEKLFF

v_gene: TRBV30
d_gene: TRBD2
j_gene: TRBJ2-3
abundance: few
CDR3nt: TGTGCCTGGAGCCGGCGGGAGGCAGATACGCAGTATTTT
CDR3aa: CAWSRREADTQYF

v_gene: TRBV28
d_gene: NA
j_gene: TRBJ1-5
abundance: NA
CDR3nt: TGTGCCAGCAGTTTATGGGGAGGGCAGCCCCAGCATTTT
CDR3aa: CASSLWGGQPQHF

v_gene: TRBV9
d_gene: TRBD2
j_gene: TRBJ2-1
abundance: once
CDR3nt: TGTGCCAGCAGCGCCCTATGGACTAGCGGGAGAGGCAATGAGCAGTTCTTC
CDR3aa: CASSALWTSGRGNEQFF

v_gene: TRBV19
d_gene: TRBD1
j_gene: TRBJ2-1
abundance: NA
CDR3nt: TGTGCCAGTAGTATGGACAGGGGGCCCTACAATGAGCAGTTCTTC
CDR3aa: CASSMDRGPYNEQFF